A few counts support the clone carrying this TCR beta chain. Its antigen remains unidentified. RNA transcripts were the template for amplifying TCR beta CDR3 regions. A first-round RT-PCR of the TCR CDR3 used the HTBI primer set. TCRdb reanalysed the multiplex PCR reads using MiXCR and keeps one entry per CDR3 protein. The sample has hundreds of thousands of distinct CDR3 sequences, over 40% seen once; the top ten hold approximately 6.8%. This sample stems from a study of T cells in Graves' hyperthyroidism and ophthalmopathy. Notes on the study in general: Ophthalmopathy could be told apart from stable hyperthyroidism with a 13 V-J model. Median prediction lead before ophthalmopathy onset was six to eight months with the model.

On the basis of clinical symptoms, serum thyroxine and TRAb, thyroid ultrasound and orbital computed tomography, diagnoses were made. This receptor was identified in an adult man with Graves' disease, either hyperthyroidism or ophthalmopathy (not recorded which). What was sequenced was peripheral blood or thyroid tissue (not recorded which).

As DNA, the CDR3 is TGTGCCAGCAGTCCCGGACAGGGTTGGGGCTACACCTTC. Protein product: CASSPGQGWGYTF. This sequence joins TRBV14 and TRBJ1-2, with 8 positions matching TRBD1. Unmatched junction bases numbered 8, after V lost 6 bases and J lost 8 bases. CDR1 and CDR2 from the germline V gene are SGHDN and FVKESK. This CDR3 has 13 amino acids. The full variable domain, rest sourced from reference TRBV14 and TRBJ1-2, is EAGVTQFPSHSVIEKGQTVTLRCDPISGHDNLYWYRRVMGKEIKFLLHFVKESKQDESGMPNNRFLAERTGGTYSTLKVQPAELEDSGVYFCASSPGQGWGYTFGSGTRLTVV.